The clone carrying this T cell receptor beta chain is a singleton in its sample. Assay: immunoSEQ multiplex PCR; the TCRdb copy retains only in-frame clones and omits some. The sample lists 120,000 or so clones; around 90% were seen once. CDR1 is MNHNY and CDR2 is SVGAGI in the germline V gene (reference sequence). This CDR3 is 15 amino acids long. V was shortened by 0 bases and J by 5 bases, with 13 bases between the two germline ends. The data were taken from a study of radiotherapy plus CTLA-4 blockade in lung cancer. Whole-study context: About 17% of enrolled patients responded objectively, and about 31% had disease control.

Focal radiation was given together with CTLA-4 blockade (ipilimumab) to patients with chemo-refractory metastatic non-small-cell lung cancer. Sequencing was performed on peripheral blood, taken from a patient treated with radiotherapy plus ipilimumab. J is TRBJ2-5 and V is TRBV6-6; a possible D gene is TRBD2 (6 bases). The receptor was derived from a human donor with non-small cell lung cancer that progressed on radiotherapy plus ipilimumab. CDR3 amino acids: CASSYSFGGVETQYF. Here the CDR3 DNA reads TGTGCCAGCAGTTACTCCTTCGGGGGAGTGGAGACCCAGTACTTC.